The clone carrying this TCR beta chain came up a few times. What it recognizes is unknown. Constant-region reverse primers amplified full-length variable regions, followed by semi-nested Nested Universal Primer A PCR. TCRdb re-called the 5' RACE reads through MiXCR, storing one row per CDR3 protein. The sample carries roughly 56,000 distinct CDR3 sequences, 30% recorded once. Naive CD4+ cells had CD25+ Tregs removed. General observations from the study: Whole repertoires were not studied in the larger cohort, only one V-J beta rearrangement. The TCR gene usage of tumor memory CD4+ T cells clustered together with blood and lymph node memory CD4+ cells and with lymph node naive CD4+ cells.

Material: tumor-infiltrating naive CD4+ T cells sorted from the breast tumor. Subset described: naive CD4+ T cells, CD4+CD45RA+CD25-. This clonotype originated in a female donor with breast cancer.

The CDR3 sequence: CASSVGLAVQETQYF. The CDR3 bases are TGTGCCAGCAGCGTAGGACTAGCGGTACAAGAGACCCAGTACTTC. The rearrangement joins TRBV9 to TRBJ2-5; 9 bases fit TRBD2. The CDR3 totals 15 residues. Germline CDR1 SGDLS, CDR2 YYNGEE. J was trimmed by 2 bases and V by 0 bases; bases with no gene match: 2.